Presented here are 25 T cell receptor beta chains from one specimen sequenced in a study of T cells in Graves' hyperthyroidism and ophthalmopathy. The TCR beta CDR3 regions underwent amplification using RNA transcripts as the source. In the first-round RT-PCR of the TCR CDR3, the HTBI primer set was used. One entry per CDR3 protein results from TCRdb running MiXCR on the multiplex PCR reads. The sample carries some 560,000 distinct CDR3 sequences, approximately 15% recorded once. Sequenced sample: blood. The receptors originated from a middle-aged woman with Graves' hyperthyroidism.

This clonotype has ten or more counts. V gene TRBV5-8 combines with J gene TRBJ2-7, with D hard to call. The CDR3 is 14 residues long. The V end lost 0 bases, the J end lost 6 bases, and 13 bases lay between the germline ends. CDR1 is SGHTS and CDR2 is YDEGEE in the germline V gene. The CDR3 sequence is CASSLDEVGFEQYF. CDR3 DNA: TGTGCCAGCAGCTTGGATGAAGTGGGATTCGAGCAGTACTTC.

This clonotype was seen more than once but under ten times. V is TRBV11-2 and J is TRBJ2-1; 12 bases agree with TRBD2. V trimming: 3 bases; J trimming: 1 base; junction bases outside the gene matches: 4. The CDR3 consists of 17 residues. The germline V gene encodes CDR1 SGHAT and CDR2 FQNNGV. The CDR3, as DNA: TGTGCCAGCAGCTTTCTAGCGGGAGGGTGGTCCTACAATGAGCAGTTCTTC. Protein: CASSFLAGGWSYNEQFF.

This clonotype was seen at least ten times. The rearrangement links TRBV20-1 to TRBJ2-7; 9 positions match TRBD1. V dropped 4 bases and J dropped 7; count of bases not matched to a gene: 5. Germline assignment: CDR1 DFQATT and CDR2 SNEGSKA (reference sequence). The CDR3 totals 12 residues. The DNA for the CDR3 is TGCAGTGCTACGAGACAGGGGGGGGAGCAGTACTTC. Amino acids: CSATRQGGEQYF.

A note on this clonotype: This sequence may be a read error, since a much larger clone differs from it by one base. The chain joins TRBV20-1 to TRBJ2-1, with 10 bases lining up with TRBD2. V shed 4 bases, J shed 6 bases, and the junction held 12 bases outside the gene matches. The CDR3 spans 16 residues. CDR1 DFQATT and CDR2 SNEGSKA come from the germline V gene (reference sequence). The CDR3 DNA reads TGCAGTGCTAAAATTAGTGGGGGACTAGCGAGCAATGAGCAGTTCTTC. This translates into CSAKISGGLASNEQFF.

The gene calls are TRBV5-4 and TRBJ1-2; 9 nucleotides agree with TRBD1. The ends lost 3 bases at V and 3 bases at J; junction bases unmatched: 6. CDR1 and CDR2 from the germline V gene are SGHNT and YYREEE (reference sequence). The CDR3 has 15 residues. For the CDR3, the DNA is TGTGCCAGCAGCTCTGGACAGGGGTCGGACTATGGCTACACCTTC. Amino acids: CASSSGQGSDYGYTF.

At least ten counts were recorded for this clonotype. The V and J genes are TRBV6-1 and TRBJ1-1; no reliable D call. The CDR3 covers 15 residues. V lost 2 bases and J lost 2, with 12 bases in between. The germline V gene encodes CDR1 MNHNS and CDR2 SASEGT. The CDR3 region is CASSESFAFNTEAFF. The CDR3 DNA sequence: TGTGCCAGCAGTGAAAGCTTCGCCTTCAACACTGAAGCTTTCTTT.

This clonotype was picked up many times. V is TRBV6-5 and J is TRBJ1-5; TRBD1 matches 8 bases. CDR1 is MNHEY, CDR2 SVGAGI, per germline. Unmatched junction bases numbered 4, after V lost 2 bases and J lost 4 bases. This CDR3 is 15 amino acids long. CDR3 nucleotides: TGTGCCAGCAGTTACAGTGGACAGGGTAATCAGCCCCAGCATTTT. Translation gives CASSYSGQGNQPQHF.

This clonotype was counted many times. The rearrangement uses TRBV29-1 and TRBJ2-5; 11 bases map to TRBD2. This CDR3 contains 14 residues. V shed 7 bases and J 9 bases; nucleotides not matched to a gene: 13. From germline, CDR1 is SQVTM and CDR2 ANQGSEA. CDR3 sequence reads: CSAKLAGGHAAQYF. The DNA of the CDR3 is TGCAGCGCAAAATTAGCGGGAGGGCACGCGGCCCAGTACTTC.

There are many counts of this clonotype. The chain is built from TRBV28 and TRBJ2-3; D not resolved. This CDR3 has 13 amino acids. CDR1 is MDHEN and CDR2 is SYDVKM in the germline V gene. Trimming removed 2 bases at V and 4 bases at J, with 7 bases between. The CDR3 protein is CASSLEKSDTQYF. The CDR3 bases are TGTGCCAGCAGTTTAGAGAAGTCAGATACGCAGTATTTT.

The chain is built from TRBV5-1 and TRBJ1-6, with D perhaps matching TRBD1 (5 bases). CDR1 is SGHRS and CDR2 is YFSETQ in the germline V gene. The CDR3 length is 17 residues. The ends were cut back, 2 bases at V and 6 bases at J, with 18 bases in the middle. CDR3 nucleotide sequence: TGCGCCAGCAGCTTAAGATTGGGGGACGAAGGTAATTCACCCCTCCACTTT. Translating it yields CASSLRLGDEGNSPLHF.

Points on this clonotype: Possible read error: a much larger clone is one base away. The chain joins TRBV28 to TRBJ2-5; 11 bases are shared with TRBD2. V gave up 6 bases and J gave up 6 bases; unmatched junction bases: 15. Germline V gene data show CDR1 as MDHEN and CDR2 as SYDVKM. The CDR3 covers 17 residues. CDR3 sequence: CASSLGRLAGGPKTQYF. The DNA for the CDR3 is TGTGCCAGCAGCCTAGGGCGTCTAGCGGGAGGCCCCAAGACCCAGTACTTC.

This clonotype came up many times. CDR3 nucleotides: TGCGCCAGCAGCTTGGTTTTCGGGGGAGGGGGCTACAATGAGCAGTTCTTC. Amino acids: CASSLVFGGGGYNEQFF. The chain joins TRBV5-1 to TRBJ2-1, with D possibly TRBD2 on 7 matching bases. CDR1 SGHRS and CDR2 YFSETQ come from the germline V gene. The CDR3 runs 17 residues. Trimming took off 0 bases at V and 3 bases at J, with 16 bases between the two ends.

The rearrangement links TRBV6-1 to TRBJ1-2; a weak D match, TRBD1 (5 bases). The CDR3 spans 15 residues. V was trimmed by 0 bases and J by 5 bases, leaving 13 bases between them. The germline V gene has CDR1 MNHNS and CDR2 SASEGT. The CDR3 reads CASSEAGTVFYGYTF. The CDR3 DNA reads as TGTGCCAGCAGTGAAGCCGGGACCGTCTTTTATGGCTACACCTTC.

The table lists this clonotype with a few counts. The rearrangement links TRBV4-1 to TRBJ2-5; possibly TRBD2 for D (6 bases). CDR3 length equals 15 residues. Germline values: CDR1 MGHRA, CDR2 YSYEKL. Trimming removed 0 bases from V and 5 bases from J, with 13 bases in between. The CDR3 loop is CASSQDSSGDETQYF. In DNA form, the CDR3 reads TGCGCCAGCAGCCAAGACTCCTCGGGAGATGAGACCCAGTACTTC.

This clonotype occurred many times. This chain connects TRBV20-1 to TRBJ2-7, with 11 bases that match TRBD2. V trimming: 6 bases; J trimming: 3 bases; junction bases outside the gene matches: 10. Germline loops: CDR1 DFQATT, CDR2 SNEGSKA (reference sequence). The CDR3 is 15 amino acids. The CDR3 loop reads CSATQMGLAVYEQYF. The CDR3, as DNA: TGCAGTGCAACCCAGATGGGACTAGCGGTCTACGAGCAGTACTTC.

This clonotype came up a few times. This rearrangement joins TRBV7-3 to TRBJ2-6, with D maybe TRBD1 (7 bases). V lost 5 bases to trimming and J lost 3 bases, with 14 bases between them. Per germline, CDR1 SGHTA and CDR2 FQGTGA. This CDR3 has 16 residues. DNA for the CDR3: TGTGCCAGCAGCCCCCAGGGGGGAGTTGGGGCCAACGTCCTGACTTTC. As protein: CASSPQGGVGANVLTF.

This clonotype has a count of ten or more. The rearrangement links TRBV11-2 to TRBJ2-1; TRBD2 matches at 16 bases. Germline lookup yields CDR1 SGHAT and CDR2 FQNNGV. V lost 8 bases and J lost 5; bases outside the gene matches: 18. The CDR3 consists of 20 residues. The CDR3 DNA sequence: TGTGCCAGCGGCCAAACGGGACTAGCGGGAGGGGATGTTTGGGACAATGAGCAGTTCTTC. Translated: CASGQTGLAGGDVWDNEQFF.

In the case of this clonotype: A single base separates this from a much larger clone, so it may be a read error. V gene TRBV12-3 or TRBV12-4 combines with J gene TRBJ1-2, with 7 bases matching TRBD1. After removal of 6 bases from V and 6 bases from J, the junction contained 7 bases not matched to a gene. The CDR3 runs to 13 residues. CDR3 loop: CASSVAGGDGYTF. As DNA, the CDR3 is TGTGCCAGCAGCGTGGCAGGGGGTGATGGCTACACCTTC.

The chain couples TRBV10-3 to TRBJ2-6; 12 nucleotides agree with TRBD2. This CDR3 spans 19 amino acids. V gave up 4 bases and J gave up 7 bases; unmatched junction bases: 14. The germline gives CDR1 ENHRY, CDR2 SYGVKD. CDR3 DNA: TGTGCCATCAGTGCGCTACTAGCGGGAGGTACCTCTGAAGCCAACGTCCTGACTTTC. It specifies CAISALLAGGTSEANVLTF.

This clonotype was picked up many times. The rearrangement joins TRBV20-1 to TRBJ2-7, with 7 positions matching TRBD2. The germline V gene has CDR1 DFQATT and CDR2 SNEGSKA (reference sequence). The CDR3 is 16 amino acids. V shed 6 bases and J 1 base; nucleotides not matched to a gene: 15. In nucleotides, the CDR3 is TGCAGTGCCATGCCCTCCAAGCGGGGTTGGTCCTACGAGCAGTACTTC. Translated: CSAMPSKRGWSYEQYF.

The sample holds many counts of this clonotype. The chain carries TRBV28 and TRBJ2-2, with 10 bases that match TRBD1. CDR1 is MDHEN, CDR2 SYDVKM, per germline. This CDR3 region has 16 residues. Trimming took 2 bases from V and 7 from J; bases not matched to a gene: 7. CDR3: CASSLEGQGVNGELFF. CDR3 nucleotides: TGTGCCAGCAGTTTAGAAGGACAGGGGGTGAACGGGGAGCTGTTTTTT.

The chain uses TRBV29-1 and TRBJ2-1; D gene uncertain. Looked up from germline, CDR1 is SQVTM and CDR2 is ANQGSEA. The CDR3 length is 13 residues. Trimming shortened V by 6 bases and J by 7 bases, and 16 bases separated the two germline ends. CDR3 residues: CSVTELWRNEQFF. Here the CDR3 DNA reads TGCAGCGTGACGGAGCTTTGGAGAAATGAGCAGTTCTTC.

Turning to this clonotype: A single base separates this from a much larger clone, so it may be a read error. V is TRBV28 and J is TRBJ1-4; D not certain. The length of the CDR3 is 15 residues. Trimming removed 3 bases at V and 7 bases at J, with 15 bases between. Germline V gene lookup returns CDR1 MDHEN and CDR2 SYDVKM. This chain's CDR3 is CASSFWLGRGEKLFF. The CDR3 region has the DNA TGTGCCAGCAGTTTTTGGCTAGGGCGGGGTGAAAAACTGTTTTTT.

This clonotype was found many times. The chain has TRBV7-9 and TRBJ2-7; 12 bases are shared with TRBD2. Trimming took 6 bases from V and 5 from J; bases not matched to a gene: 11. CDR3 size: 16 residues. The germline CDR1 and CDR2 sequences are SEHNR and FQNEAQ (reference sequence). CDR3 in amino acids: CASRPGRSSGRDEQYF. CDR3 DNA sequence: TGTGCCAGCAGGCCCGGAAGGTCTAGCGGGAGGGACGAGCAGTACTTC. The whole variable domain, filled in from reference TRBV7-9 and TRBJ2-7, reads DTGVSQNPRHKITKRGQNVTFRCDPISEHNRLYWYRQTLGQGPEFLTYFQNEAQLEKSRLLSDRFSAERPKGSFSTLEIQRTEQGDSAMYLCASRPGRSSGRDEQYFGPGTRLTVT.

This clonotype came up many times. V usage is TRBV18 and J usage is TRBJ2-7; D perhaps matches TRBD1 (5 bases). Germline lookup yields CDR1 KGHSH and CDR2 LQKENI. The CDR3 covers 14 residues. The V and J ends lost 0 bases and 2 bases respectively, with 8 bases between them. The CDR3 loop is CASSPPGRAYEQYF. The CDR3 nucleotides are TGTGCCAGCTCACCACCAGGCAGGGCCTACGAGCAGTACTTC.